Following are 16 T cell receptor beta chains from one sample sequenced in a study of T cells after yellow fever vaccination. MiXCR was run by TCRdb on the 5' RACE reads, yielding one entry per CDR3 protein. The repertoire has about 260,000 distinct CDR3 sequences, 13% of them found once; the top ten carry around 0.55%. Sequenced material: CD4+ T cells sorted from PBMCs, taken 45 days after the yellow fever booster vaccination. Source of these receptors: a young man who received the YFV17D yellow fever vaccine.

A few counts support this clonotype. The chain couples TRBV12-3 or TRBV12-4 to TRBJ2-3; 10 bases are shared with TRBD2. The CDR3 extends over 17 amino acids. The trim removed 0 bases at V and 3 bases at J, leaving 6 bases unmatched. CDR3 in DNA: TGTGCCAGCAGTTTAGCGGGCCTAGCGGGAGCGACAGATACGCAGTATTTT. Protein sequence: CASSLAGLAGATDTQYF.

V usage is TRBV29-1 and J usage is TRBJ2-7; D gene unclear. Germline assignment: CDR1 SQVTM and CDR2 ANQGSEA. Trimming pared 3 bases from V and 3 bases from J, leaving 6 bases between. The CDR3 sequence is 11 residues long. The CDR3: CSVDSNYEQYF. The CDR3 bases are TGCAGCGTTGACTCCAACTACGAGCAGTACTTC.

The chain joins TRBV18 to TRBJ2-7; D ambiguous. CDR3 length: 16 residues. From germline, CDR1 is KGHSH and CDR2 LQKENI. V lost 2 bases, J lost 5 bases, and 19 bases lay in between. The chain's CDR3 is CASSPNSGTTANEQYF. Written as DNA, the CDR3 is TGTGCCAGCTCACCAAACTCGGGCACAACCGCTAACGAGCAGTACTTC. Full variable domain (rest looked up from reference TRBV18 and TRBJ2-7): NAGVMQNPRHLVRRRGQEARLRCSPMKGHSHVYWYRQLPEEGLKFMVYLQKENIIDESGMPKERFSAEFPKEGPSILRIQQVVRGDSAAYFCASSPNSGTTANEQYFGPGTRLTVT.

This clonotype was counted many times. V is TRBV7-2 and J is TRBJ2-1, with 16 bases fitting TRBD2. The CDR3 spans 16 residues. V lost 5 bases and J lost 5; bases outside the gene matches: 3. Germline V gene lookup returns CDR1 SGHTA and CDR2 FQGNSA. This CDR3 is CASSEGLAGGNNEQFF. CDR3 nucleotides: TGTGCCAGCAGCGAGGGACTAGCGGGAGGGAACAATGAGCAGTTCTTC.

V and J are TRBV20-1 and TRBJ2-4, with 9 bases fitting TRBD2. Germline CDR1 DFQATT, CDR2 SNEGSKA (reference sequence). The CDR3 is made up of 12 amino acids. V trimming: 4 bases; J trimming: 8 bases; junction bases outside the gene matches: 3. CDR3 DNA: TGCAGTGCTACTAGCGGGAAAGACATTCAGTACTTC. It specifies CSATSGKDIQYF.

This clonotype was seen a few times. The chain is built from TRBV7-2 and TRBJ2-1; TRBD2 agrees at 11 bases. Looked up from germline, CDR1 is SGHTA and CDR2 is FQGNSA. CDR3 size: 19 residues. The ends lost 0 bases at V and 2 bases at J; junction bases unmatched: 9. CDR3 DNA sequence: TGTGCCAGCAGCTTAGCGGGTAGCGGGAGGGCCAAACCCTACAATGAGCAGTTCTTC. This sequence encodes CASSLAGSGRAKPYNEQFF.

J is TRBJ2-1 and V is TRBV4-3, with D uncertain. V was pared by 0 bases and J by 2 bases, with 8 bases between. Germline assignment: CDR1 LGHNA and CDR2 YSLEER. The CDR3 totals 15 residues. DNA for the CDR3: TGCGCCAGCAGCCAAGATCGGGCAACCTACAATGAGCAGTTCTTC. This translates into CASSQDRATYNEQFF.

This sequence joins TRBV18 and TRBJ1-6; a possible D gene is TRBD1 (5 bases). V was shortened by 2 bases and J by 10 bases, with 12 bases between the two germline ends. The CDR3 covers 14 residues. Germline V lookup: CDR1 KGHSH, CDR2 LQKENI. As DNA, the CDR3 is TGTGCCAGCTCACCAATGGGGCAGCAGTCACCCCTCCACTTT. This gives the protein CASSPMGQQSPLHF.

This clonotype has more than one count but fewer than ten. The chain links TRBV15 to TRBJ1-1; no clear D. Germline CDR1 and CDR2: LNHNV and YYDKDF (reference sequence). This CDR3 comprises 15 residues. Trimming took 1 base from V and 3 from J, leaving 12 bases between them. CDR3 loop: CATSRGSIGDTEAFF. In DNA, the CDR3 is TGTGCCACCAGCAGAGGTTCCATTGGCGACACTGAAGCTTTCTTT. The entire variable domain, with the rest obtained from reference TRBV15 and TRBJ1-1, is as follows: DAMVIQNPRYQVTQFGKPVTLSCSQTLNHNVMYWYQQKSSQAPKLLFHYYDKDFNNEADTPDNFQSRRPNTSFCFLDIRSPGLGDTAMYLCATSRGSIGDTEAFFGQGTRLTVV.

This clonotype was observed a handful of times. This chain connects TRBV28 to TRBJ2-7; perhaps TRBD1 as D (5 bases). V lost 7 bases and J lost 2, with 15 bases in between. Germline assignment: CDR1 MDHEN and CDR2 SYDVKM. The CDR3 is made up of 14 amino acids. The CDR3 bases are TGTGCCAGCATAGGGGTTAATAGACCCTACGAGCAGTACTTC. Translation: CASIGVNRPYEQYF.

This clonotype has only a few counts. The chain is built from TRBV7-2 and TRBJ2-3, with D possibly matching TRBD2 (6 bases). V lost 5 bases and J 2 bases, leaving 17 bases between the germline ends. The V gene's germline CDR1 is SGHTA and CDR2 FQGNSA. This CDR3 spans 16 amino acids. CDR3 residues: CASSPRERVYTDTQYF. The CDR3 region has the DNA TGTGCCAGCAGCCCCAGGGAGCGGGTATACACAGATACGCAGTATTTT.

The chain recombines TRBV9 with TRBJ2-5, with D perhaps matching TRBD2 (5 bases). The CDR3 is 14 amino acids. CDR1 is SGDLS and CDR2 is YYNGEE in the germline V gene. V was pared by 2 bases and J by 4 bases, with 12 bases between. Here the CDR3 reads CASSVTTSLETQYF. The CDR3 region has the DNA TGTGCCAGCAGCGTTACTACTAGTCTAGAGACCCAGTACTTC.

This clonotype was seen at least ten times. CDR3 protein: CSARGTGITYEQYF. The DNA for the CDR3 is TGCAGTGCTAGGGGGACAGGGATAACCTACGAGCAGTACTTC. The V call is TRBV20-1, the J call TRBJ2-7, with 9 bases lining up with TRBD1. V dropped 3 bases and J dropped 2; count of bases not matched to a gene: 5. CDR3 size: 14 residues. Per the germline V gene, CDR1 is DFQATT and CDR2 is SNEGSKA (reference sequence).

The V call is TRBV5-3, the J call TRBJ2-2; TRBD1 is a possible D gene (5 bases). TRBV5-3 is known as an ORF, though its function is uncertain. This CDR3 spans 16 amino acids. Trimming left V 1 base short and J 0 bases short, with 10 bases between. CDR3 in amino acids: CARSLFQGANTGELFF. The CDR3 coding sequence is TGTGCCAGAAGCTTGTTCCAGGGTGCGAACACCGGGGAGCTGTTTTTT.

This clonotype was seen a handful of times. The V and J genes are TRBV7-8 and TRBJ2-7, with 9 bases aligning to TRBD1. The V segment lost 0 bases and the J segment 6 bases; nucleotides outside the gene matches: 9. The CDR3 runs 16 residues. CDR1 and CDR2 (germline): SGHVS, FQNEAQ. The CDR3 is CASSLATTGTGFEQYF. In nucleotides, the CDR3 is TGTGCCAGCAGCTTAGCTACAACCGGGACAGGGTTCGAGCAGTACTTC.

This clonotype was counted at least ten times. This sequence joins TRBV5-6 and TRBJ2-1; 7 positions agree with TRBD2. V shed 3 bases and J 4 bases; nucleotides not matched to a gene: 10. Per germline, CDR1 SGHDT and CDR2 YYEEEE. CDR3 length equals 16 residues. The CDR3 protein is CASSSTGGYWYNEQFF. The CDR3 DNA is TGTGCCAGCAGCTCCACGGGGGGTTATTGGTACAATGAGCAGTTCTTC.